This TCR beta chain is from a study of T cells in Graves' hyperthyroidism and ophthalmopathy. Regarding the study as a whole: Most thyroid clonotypes with frequency above 0.001 were detected in blood.

Graves' hyperthyroidism was deemed stable absent ophthalmopathy progression within 18 months. Patients having uncontrolled infection, another autoimmune disease, pregnancy or lactation were not included. Comments on this clonotype: Its target is unknown. A much bigger clone sits one base away, suggesting this may be a read error.

Germline values: CDR1 SQVTM, CDR2 ANQGSEA. The length of the CDR3 is 12 residues. Losses at the gene ends were 3 bases for V and 9 bases for J; bases not matched to a gene: 4. Regions amplified from RNA transcripts were the TCR beta CDR3 regions. Researchers ran a first-round RT-PCR on the TCR CDR3 using the HTBI primer set. Using its own MiXCR run on the multiplex PCR reads, TCRdb lists one record per CDR3 protein. The sample carries hundreds of thousands of distinct CDR3 sequences, 35% to 40% recorded once. The rearrangement joins TRBV29-1 to TRBJ2-7; TRBD2 aligns across 11 bases. This sequence was found in a man between 18 and 35 years old with Graves' hyperthyroidism. The specimen was blood. The CDR3 reads CSVDVAGGGQYF. CDR3 nucleotides: TGCAGCGTTGACGTAGCGGGGGGGGGGCAGTACTTC.